The source of this T cell receptor beta chain is a study of T cell repertoires in cytomegalovirus infection. Across the study: Public TCR beta signature analysis indicated the presence of both CMV infection and matching HLA type. Study conclusions and caveats: People with CMV and the relevant HLA were identified by cumulative public TCR beta family frequency. CMV-specific TCR beta clonotypes restricted by HLA-C dominated the ex vivo response.

A single record per CDR3 protein comes from TCRdb applying MiXCR to the reads. This table has about 480,000 distinct CDR3 sequences, around 35% appearing once. This CDR3 has 16 residues. The V gene's germline CDR1 is MNHEY and CDR2 SMNVEV (reference sequence). V was trimmed by 6 bases and J by 0 bases, leaving 16 bases between them. About this clonotype: Antigen specificity is unknown.

This specimen was cultured PBMCs, taken from culture after CMV antigen stimulation. This chain connects TRBV27 to TRBJ2-3; no clear D gene. This TCR was sampled from a human donor in good health (CMV status not recorded). Some clones in this sample may be carry-over from other donors' samples. The CDR3 DNA is TGTGCCAGCAGCCTTTTAGGAGTTCAAAGCACAGATACGCAGTATTTT. Encoded protein: CASSLLGVQSTDTQYF.